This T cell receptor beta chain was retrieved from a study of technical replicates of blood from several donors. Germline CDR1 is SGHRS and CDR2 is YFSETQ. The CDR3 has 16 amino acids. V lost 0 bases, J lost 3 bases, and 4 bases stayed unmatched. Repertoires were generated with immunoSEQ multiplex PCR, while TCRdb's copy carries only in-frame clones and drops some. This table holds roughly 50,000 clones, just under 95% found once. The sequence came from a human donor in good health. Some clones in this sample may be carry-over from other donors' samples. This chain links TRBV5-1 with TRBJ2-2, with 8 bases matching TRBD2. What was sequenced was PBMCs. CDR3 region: CASSLGTSTYTGELFF. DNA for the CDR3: TGCGCCAGCAGCTTGGGGACTAGCACCTACACCGGGGAGCTGTTTTTT. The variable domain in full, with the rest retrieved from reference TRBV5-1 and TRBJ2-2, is KAGVTQTPRYLIKTRGQQVTLSCSPISGHRSVSWYQQTPGQGLQFLFEYFSETQRNKGNFPGRFSGRQFSNSRSEMNVSTLELGDSALYLCASSLGTSTYTGELFFGEGSRLTVL.